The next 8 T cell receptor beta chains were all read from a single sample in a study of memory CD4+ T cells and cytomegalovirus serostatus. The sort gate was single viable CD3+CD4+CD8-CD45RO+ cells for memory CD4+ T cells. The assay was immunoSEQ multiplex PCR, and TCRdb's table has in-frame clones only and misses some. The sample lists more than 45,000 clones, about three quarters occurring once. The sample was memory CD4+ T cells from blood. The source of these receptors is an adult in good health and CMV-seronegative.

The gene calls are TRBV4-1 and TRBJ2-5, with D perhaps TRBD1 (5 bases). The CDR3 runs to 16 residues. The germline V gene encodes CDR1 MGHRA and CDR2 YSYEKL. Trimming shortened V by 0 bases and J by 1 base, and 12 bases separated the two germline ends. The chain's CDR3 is CASSQEYQGVQETQYF. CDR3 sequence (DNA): TGCGCCAGCAGCCAAGAGTATCAGGGTGTCCAAGAGACCCAGTACTTC.

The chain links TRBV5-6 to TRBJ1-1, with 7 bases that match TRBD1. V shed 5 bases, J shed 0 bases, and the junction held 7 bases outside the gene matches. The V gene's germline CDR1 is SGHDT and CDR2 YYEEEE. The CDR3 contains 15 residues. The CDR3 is CASRGQPAMNTEAFF. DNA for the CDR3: TGTGCCAGCAGGGGACAGCCTGCTATGAACACTGAAGCTTTCTTT.

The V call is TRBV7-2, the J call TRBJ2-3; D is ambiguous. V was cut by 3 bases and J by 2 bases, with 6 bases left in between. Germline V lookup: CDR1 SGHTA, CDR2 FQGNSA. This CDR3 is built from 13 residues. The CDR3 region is CASSLDHTDTQYF. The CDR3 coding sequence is TGTGCCAGCAGCTTGGACCACACAGATACGCAGTATTTT.

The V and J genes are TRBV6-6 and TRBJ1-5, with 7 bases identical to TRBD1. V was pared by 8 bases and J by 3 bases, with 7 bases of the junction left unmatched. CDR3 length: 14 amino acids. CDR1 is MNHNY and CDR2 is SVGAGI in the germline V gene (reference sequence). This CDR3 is CASSRGGNNQPQHF. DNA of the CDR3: TGTGCCAGCTCCAGGGGGGGGAACAATCAGCCCCAGCATTTT.

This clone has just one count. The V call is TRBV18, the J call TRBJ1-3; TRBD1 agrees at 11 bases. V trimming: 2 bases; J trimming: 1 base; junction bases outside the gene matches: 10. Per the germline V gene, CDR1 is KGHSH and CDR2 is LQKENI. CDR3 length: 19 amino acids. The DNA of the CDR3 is TGTGCCAGCTCACCAGCCCGTCTCGGGACAGGGGGTTCTGGAAACACCATATATTTT. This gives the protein CASSPARLGTGGSGNTIYF.

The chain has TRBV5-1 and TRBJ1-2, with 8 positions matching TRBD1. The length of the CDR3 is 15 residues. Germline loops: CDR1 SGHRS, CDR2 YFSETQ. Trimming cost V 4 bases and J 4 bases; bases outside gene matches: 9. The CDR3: CASSQSRGQGYGYTF. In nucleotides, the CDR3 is TGCGCCAGCAGCCAATCCAGGGGGCAGGGCTATGGCTACACCTTC.

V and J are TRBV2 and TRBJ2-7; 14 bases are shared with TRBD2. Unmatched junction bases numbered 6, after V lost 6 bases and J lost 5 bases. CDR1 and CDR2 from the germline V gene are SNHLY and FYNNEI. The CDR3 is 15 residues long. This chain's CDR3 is CASSRLAGGRDEQYF. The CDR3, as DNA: TGTGCCAGCAGCAGACTAGCGGGAGGGCGGGACGAGCAGTACTTC.

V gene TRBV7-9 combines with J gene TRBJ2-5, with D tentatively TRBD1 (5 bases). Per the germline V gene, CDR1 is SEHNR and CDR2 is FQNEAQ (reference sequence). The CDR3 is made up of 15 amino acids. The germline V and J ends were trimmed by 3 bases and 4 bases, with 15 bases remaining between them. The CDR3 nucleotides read TGTGCCAGCAGCTTGATGGCAGGGCTCATAGAGACCCAGTACTTC. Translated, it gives CASSLMAGLIETQYF.